Shown below are 21 T cell receptor beta chains from a single sample sequenced in a study of blood T cells in healthy people across ages. The use of a sample-barcoded 5' primer and a J-beta primer mix characterized a second PCR of about 6 to 12 cycles. Each CDR3 protein gets one entry after TCRdb re-called the 5' RACE reads with MiXCR. This table holds fewer than 600,000 distinct CDR3 sequences, roughly a quarter found once. These data were also filed under a second study, of T cells of mothers and their children.

Sequencing input: blood. The receptors were gathered from a boy aged 2 to 10 in good health.

This rearrangement joins TRBV28 to TRBJ2-3, with 7 bases fitting TRBD2. V lost 4 bases, J lost 2 bases, and 12 bases stayed unmatched. This CDR3 region has 17 residues. Germline assignment: CDR1 MDHEN and CDR2 SYDVKM. The CDR3 loop is CASSSNFPGGPTDTQYF. Written as DNA, the CDR3 is TGTGCCAGCAGTTCCAATTTCCCGGGGGGTCCCACAGATACGCAGTATTTT.

The V and J genes are TRBV29-1 and TRBJ2-5; D remains ambiguous. The last part of the DNA fits TRBJ2-7 better; the J call may be wrong. This CDR3 comprises 13 residues. Germline values: CDR1 SQVTM, CDR2 ANQGSEA. The CDR3 coding sequence is TGCAGCGTTGTCTGGCAGGAGTCCTACGAGCAGTACTTC. Amino acid sequence: CSVVWQESYEQYF.

CDR3 in DNA: TGCAGTGCTGGCGTTGGGAACACTGAAGCTTTCTTT. Protein: CSAGVGNTEAFF. This chain joins TRBV20-1 and TRBJ1-1; D not certain. Looked up from germline, CDR1 is DFQATT and CDR2 is SNEGSKA (reference sequence). This CDR3 has 12 amino acids. V lost 5 bases and J lost 1, with 8 bases in between.

This clonotype was recorded at least ten times. The chain recombines TRBV5-1 with TRBJ2-3; D is ambiguous. Germline assignment: CDR1 SGHRS and CDR2 YFSETQ. The length of the CDR3 is 14 residues. The V end lost 0 bases, the J end lost 0 bases, and 5 bases lay between the germline ends. CDR3 region: CASSLERSTDTQYF. As DNA, the CDR3 is TGCGCCAGCAGCTTGGAACGGAGCACAGATACGCAGTATTTT.

This clonotype has only a few counts. The V and J genes are TRBV12-5 and TRBJ2-3, with no clear D. CDR1 and CDR2 from the germline V gene are LGHNT and FRNRAP. This CDR3 spans 14 amino acids. Trimming removed 6 bases from V and 2 bases from J, with 12 bases in between. The CDR3 sequence is CASGVGISTDTQYF. The CDR3 DNA reads as TGTGCTAGTGGGGTAGGGATTTCCACAGATACGCAGTATTTT.

The chain recombines TRBV4-1 with TRBJ2-5; TRBD2 aligns across 7 bases. TRBJ2-7 explains the end of the DNA better; the J call may be wrong. The CDR3 is 13 residues long. CDR1 MGHRA and CDR2 YSYEKL come from the germline V gene. The CDR3 DNA follows: TGCGCCAGCAGCCAAGGAGCGGGGAACGAGCAGTACTTC. Protein sequence: CASSQGAGNEQYF.

This clonotype was observed at least ten times. The chain has TRBV7-2 and TRBJ2-1; 9 bases line up with TRBD2. The trim removed 4 bases at V and 0 bases at J, leaving 4 bases unmatched. Germline CDR1 is SGHTA and CDR2 is FQGNSA. This CDR3 spans 16 amino acids. CDR3 coding DNA: TGTGCCAGCAGCTGGACTAGCGTTAGCTCCTACAATGAGCAGTTCTTC. This encodes CASSWTSVSSYNEQFF.

The rearrangement uses TRBV29-1 and TRBJ1-1; D unclear. Germline V lookup: CDR1 SQVTM, CDR2 ANQGSEA. The CDR3 loop spans 10 amino acids. V was pared by 5 bases and J by 0 bases, with 1 base between. The CDR3 DNA is TGCAGCGTTATGAACACTGAAGCTTTCTTT. This codes for CSVMNTEAFF.

This clonotype was seen repeatedly, ten times or more. V is TRBV24-1 and J is TRBJ2-2, with 7 positions matching TRBD2. This CDR3 contains 16 residues. With 3 bases clipped from V and 3 bases from J, the junction kept 6 bases outside the gene matches. The V gene's germline CDR1 is KGHDR and CDR2 SFDVKD. CDR3 protein: CATSDPAAGDTGELFF. CDR3 DNA sequence: TGTGCCACCAGTGATCCGGCGGCGGGAGACACCGGGGAGCTGTTTTTT.

The chain joins TRBV9 to TRBJ2-7; D possibly corresponds to TRBD2 (5 bases). The CDR3 has 15 residues. Trimming cost V 0 bases and J 0 bases, with 10 bases left between them. Germline V gene lookup returns CDR1 SGDLS and CDR2 YYNGEE. CDR3 protein: CASSVGAGLSYEQYF. The DNA of the CDR3 is TGTGCCAGCAGCGTAGGGGCAGGACTCTCCTACGAGCAGTACTTC.

The table lists this clonotype with many counts. The rearrangement joins TRBV12-3 or TRBV12-4 to TRBJ2-5, with 7 bases lining up with TRBD1. Near its end, the DNA agrees better with TRBJ2-7, so the J call may be wrong. The CDR3 covers 13 residues. The CDR3 is CASSWGQSYEQYF. The CDR3 region has the DNA TGTGCCAGCAGTTGGGGACAGTCCTACGAGCAGTACTTC.

This clonotype was observed a few times. The rearrangement links TRBV12-3 or TRBV12-4 to TRBJ1-3, with 8 bases aligning to TRBD1. CDR3 length: 15 residues. The trim removed 5 bases at V and 3 bases at J, leaving 6 bases unmatched. DNA for the CDR3: TGTGCCAGCAGTCGCACAGGGGGAGGTGGAAACACCATATATTTT. It codes for CASSRTGGGGNTIYF.

Only a few counts were recorded for this clonotype. This chain connects TRBV20-1 to TRBJ2-3; 8 bases map to TRBD2. V gave up 3 bases and J gave up 0 bases; unmatched junction bases: 17. The CDR3 contains 19 residues. Germline CDR1 and CDR2: DFQATT and SNEGSKA (reference sequence). The DNA of the CDR3 is TGCAGTGCTAGTGCGACGGGAGGGCAGAAAGGGACTAGCACAGATACGCAGTATTTT. This encodes CSASATGGQKGTSTDTQYF.

V usage is TRBV9 and J usage is TRBJ2-2, with D perhaps matching TRBD2 (5 bases). CDR1 SGDLS and CDR2 YYNGEE come from the germline V gene. The CDR3 spans 17 residues. The V and J ends lost 3 bases and 0 bases respectively, with 15 bases between them. The CDR3 spells CASSANHGETNTGELFF. In DNA form, the CDR3 reads TGTGCCAGCAGCGCGAATCATGGGGAGACGAACACCGGGGAGCTGTTTTTT.

This clonotype was seen more than once but under ten times. The chain has TRBV28 and TRBJ2-3; 13 nucleotides match TRBD2. CDR1 is MDHEN, CDR2 SYDVKM, per germline. This CDR3 comprises 19 residues. V shed 3 bases, J shed 2 bases, and the junction held 11 bases outside the gene matches. CDR3 sequence: CASSLGPLTSGGATDTQYF. The CDR3 bases are TGTGCCAGCAGTTTGGGGCCCCTCACTAGCGGGGGGGCCACAGATACGCAGTATTTT.

V is TRBV6-2 or TRBV6-3 and J is TRBJ2-1, with D unresolved. The J call may not be correct, given that the DNA end is closer to TRBJ2-7. From germline, CDR1 is MNHEY and CDR2 SVGEGT. The CDR3 has 11 amino acids. The CDR3 DNA is TGTGCCAGCAGTCGTCTGGCCGAGCAGTACTTC. Translation gives CASSRLAEQYF.

This clonotype was recorded a few times. The CDR3 DNA reads TGTGCCAGCAGTTTGGAGGACAGGGATAATTCACCCCTCCACTTT. Translated: CASSLEDRDNSPLHF. V usage is TRBV28 and J usage is TRBJ1-6; TRBD1 matches at 8 bases. The CDR3 contains 15 residues. The trim removed 3 bases at V and 5 bases at J, leaving 3 bases unmatched. Germline V gene sequence: CDR1 MDHEN, CDR2 SYDVKM.

This clonotype was detected a few times. This chain connects TRBV12-3 or TRBV12-4 to TRBJ2-7, with D possibly being TRBD1 (6 bases). Trimming removed 5 bases at V and 6 bases at J, with 26 bases between. The CDR3 is made up of 17 amino acids. In DNA form, the CDR3 reads TGTGCCAGCAGTCCGGGGACAAGGACACTCGCCAACTGCGAGCAGTACTTC. Amino acids: CASSPGTRTLANCEQYF.

This clonotype turned up a few times. The V call is TRBV5-1, the J call TRBJ2-4; 7 nucleotides line up with TRBD1. Unmatched junction bases numbered 3, after V lost 3 bases and J lost 6 bases. In germline, CDR1 is SGHRS, CDR2 YFSETQ. The CDR3 consists of 13 residues. CDR3 DNA sequence: TGCGCCAGCAGCTACCGGGACAGAAACATTCAGTACTTC. This sequence encodes CASSYRDRNIQYF.

The chain combines TRBV6-6 with TRBJ2-4; D call uncertain. Looked up from germline, CDR1 is MNHNY and CDR2 is SVGAGI (reference sequence). V shed 8 bases and J shed 1 base, with 12 bases lying between them. The CDR3 runs 14 residues. The CDR3 region is CASRQGRAKNIQYF. The CDR3 region has the DNA TGTGCCAGCCGCCAAGGACGCGCCAAAAACATTCAGTACTTC.

In its sample, this clonotype was seen many times. This chain links TRBV7-2 with TRBJ1-4; D uncertain. The germline gives CDR1 SGHTA, CDR2 FQGNSA. Trimming took 1 base from V and 8 from J, leaving 17 bases between them. This CDR3 is built from 16 residues. The CDR3 region has the DNA TGTGCCAGCAGCTTAGAGATGTCTAGGCAAAGCGAAAAACTGTTTTTT. Amino acids: CASSLEMSRQSEKLFF.